This passage covers 25 T cell receptor beta chains from one sample sequenced in a study of T cell repertoires in cytomegalovirus infection (dated by TCRdb to the late 2010s). The instrument was an Illumina HiSeq 1500. In TCRdb, the public reads were trimmed at Q25 with fastp and aligned with MiXCR, with productive beta chains retained. Duplicate CDR3 protein sequences are folded into a single record with the most common DNA and genes. Within this sample are approximately 630,000 distinct CDR3 sequences, with roughly 26% of them counted one time only. The top ten hold roughly 8% of the sample. What was sequenced was CD8+ T cells from PBMCs. The receptors come from a human donor in good health (CMV status not recorded). Some clones in this sample may be carry-over from other donors' samples.

This clonotype was observed once. CDR3 region: CASSLGVGPRNQPQHF. The CDR3 nucleotides are TGTGCCAGCAGCTTAGGGGTAGGGCCGCGCAATCAGCCCCAGCATTTT. This chain uses TRBV7-9 with TRBJ1-5; D is unresolved. Trimming took 1 base from V and 2 from J, leaving 12 bases between them. There are 16 residues in the CDR3. Germline V CDR1 and CDR2: SEHNR, FQNEAQ (reference sequence).

This clonotype was picked up a small number of times. The chain links TRBV4-2 to TRBJ2-6; D remains unclear. This CDR3 region has 12 residues. V was clipped by 1 base and J by 12 bases, with 7 bases between them. Germline CDR1 LGHNA, CDR2 YNFKEQ. DNA of the CDR3: TGTGCCAGCAGCCAAGCCCCACGCGTCCTGACTTTC. It translates to CASSQAPRVLTF.

The chain employs TRBV2 and TRBJ2-5; perhaps TRBD1 as D (6 bases). The CDR3 is 11 residues long. Per germline, CDR1 SNHLY and CDR2 FYNNEI. With 6 bases removed from V and 6 bases from J, the gap between germline ends came to 8 bases. In DNA form, the CDR3 reads TGTGCCAGCAGGGGGGCTAAGACCCAGTACTTC. It codes for CASRGAKTQYF.

This clonotype was recorded many times. Because the CDR3's place on the DNA is in doubt, the DNA is left out and the CDR3 is given as listed by TCRdb. The chain recombines TRBV7-6 with TRBJ2-1; the table gives TRBD1 as D, unverified against the DNA. The germline V gene has CDR1 SGHVS and CDR2 FNYEAQ. The CDR3 is 17 amino acids long, termini counted. This CDR3 is CASSLGDRDFLSWAQFF.

This clonotype was seen at least ten times. The rearrangement links TRBV7-9 to TRBJ1-5; 9 bases are shared with TRBD1. V gave up 5 bases and J gave up 6 bases; unmatched junction bases: 11. The CDR3 is 16 residues long. Germline V CDR1 and CDR2: SEHNR, FQNEAQ (reference sequence). This CDR3 is CASSPGDRETPQPQHF. CDR3 DNA: TGTGCCAGCAGCCCCGGGGACAGGGAAACCCCTCAGCCCCAGCATTTT.

This chain uses TRBV14 with TRBJ2-1; D uncertain. The CDR3 length is 13 residues. CDR1 is SGHDN and CDR2 is FVKESK in the germline V gene. V was clipped by 3 bases and J by 6 bases, with 9 bases between them. CDR3 nucleotide sequence: TGTGCCAGCAGCCATTTAGGATCCAATGAGCAGTTCTTC. Its translation: CASSHLGSNEQFF. The full variable domain, in which reference TRBV14 and TRBJ2-1 provide the parts outside the CDR3, is EAGVTQFPSHSVIEKGQTVTLRCDPISGHDNLYWYRRVMGKEIKFLLHFVKESKQDESGMPNNRFLAERTGGTYSTLKVQPAELEDSGVYFCASSHLGSNEQFFGPGTRLTVL.

This clonotype was detected a few times. The chain employs TRBV6-2 or TRBV6-3 and TRBJ2-3, with 11 positions matching TRBD2. The CDR3 has 20 residues. Germline CDR1 MNHEY, CDR2 SVGEGT. V was pared by 2 bases and J by 4 bases, with 17 bases of the junction left unmatched. CDR3 bases: TGTGCCAGCAGTTACGTCCGGGTTCGTTCACTAGCGGGGGCAGCAGATACGCAGTATTTT. Translation: CASSYVRVRSLAGAADTQYF.

The V gene is TRBV10-2, the J gene TRBJ2-1, with 7 bases aligning to TRBD2. Germline V gives CDR1 WSHSY, CDR2 SAAADI. The trim removed 8 bases at V and 3 bases at J, leaving 10 bases unmatched. The CDR3 has 15 amino acids. The CDR3 bases are TGCGCCAGCTCCCCCGGGACTACTCTCTACAATGAGCAGTTCTTC. This gives the protein CASSPGTTLYNEQFF.

On this clonotype: Possible read error: a much larger clone is one base away. V is TRBV7-6 and J is TRBJ2-7, with 14 bases fitting TRBD2. This CDR3 contains 18 residues. Germline V gene sequence: CDR1 SGHVS, CDR2 FNYEAQ. CDR3 in amino acids: CVSSSEGLAGDSSYEQYF. For the CDR3, the DNA is TGTGTCAGCAGCTCAGAGGGACTAGCGGGGGATAGCTCCTACGAGCAGTACTTC.

This clonotype was seen only a few times. J is TRBJ1-5 and V is TRBV7-8, with D maybe TRBD1 (5 bases). Trimming cost V 1 base and J 5 bases, with 12 bases left between them. This CDR3 comprises 15 residues. Germline CDR1 SGHVS, CDR2 FQNEAQ. CDR3 in amino acids: CASSLGRAGYQPQHF. The CDR3 DNA reads TGTGCCAGCAGCTTAGGCAGGGCAGGCTATCAGCCCCAGCATTTT. The full variable domain, with the rest looked up from reference TRBV7-8 and TRBJ1-5, is GAGVSQSPRYKVAKRGQDVALRCDPISGHVSLFWYQQALGQGPEFLTYFQNEAQLDKSGLPSDRFFAERPEGSVSTLKIQRTQQEDSAVYLCASSLGRAGYQPQHFGDGTRLSIL.

Of note for this clonotype: Since a much larger clone is just one base distant, this may be a read error. The J gene is TRBJ2-1, the V gene TRBV11-3; 8 bases align to TRBD1. This CDR3 comprises 17 residues. The germline V gene has CDR1 SGHNT and CDR2 YENEEA. Here the CDR3 reads CVSSGRDRTSSYNEQFF. The CDR3, as DNA: TGTGTCAGCAGCGGAAGGGACAGGACCAGCTCCTACAATGAGCAGTTCTTC. Combining the CDR3 with reference TRBV11-3 and TRBJ2-1 gives the whole variable domain EAGVVQSPRYKIIEKKQPVAFWCNPISGHNTLYWYLQNLGQGPELLIRYENEEAVDDSQLPKDRFSAERLKGVDSTLKIQPAELGDSAVYLCVSSGRDRTSSYNEQFFGPGTRLTVL.

V and J are TRBV2 and TRBJ1-5, with 8 bases lining up with TRBD1. This CDR3 comprises 16 residues. The junction had 12 bases not matched to a gene; V was cut back by 6 bases and J by 5 bases. The germline V gene has CDR1 SNHLY and CDR2 FYNNEI. CDR3 nucleotide sequence: TGTGCCAGCAGGGAGGGAGGACAGGGCGCCTATCAGCCCCAGCATTTT. Translating it yields CASREGGQGAYQPQHF.

Only a few counts were recorded for this clonotype. This chain connects TRBV11-3 to TRBJ2-1, with 7 bases identical to TRBD1. J was trimmed by 4 bases and V by 1 base; bases with no gene match: 4. Germline CDR1 is SGHNT and CDR2 is YENEEA. The CDR3 extends over 15 amino acids. For the CDR3, the DNA is TGTGCCAGCAGCTTAGGAGGGGGCGAATACAATGAGCAGTTCTTC. This translates into CASSLGGGEYNEQFF.

The table lists this clonotype with a few counts. The rearrangement links TRBV29-1 to TRBJ2-2, with D hard to call. This CDR3 spans 13 amino acids. The V and J ends lost 7 bases and 7 bases respectively, with 16 bases between them. Germline V lookup: CDR1 SQVTM, CDR2 ANQGSEA. The CDR3 sequence: CSGRWDWVGELFF. CDR3 in DNA: TGCAGCGGGAGATGGGATTGGGTCGGGGAGCTGTTTTTT.

This sequence joins TRBV20-1 and TRBJ2-3, with 9 bases identical to TRBD1. With 6 bases clipped from V and 5 bases from J, the junction kept 12 bases outside the gene matches. The germline gives CDR1 DFQATT, CDR2 SNEGSKA (reference sequence). The CDR3 length is 15 residues. The CDR3 DNA reads as TGCAGTGCCGAAACGACAGGGGGGTCGTTAGATACGCAGTATTTT. It specifies CSAETTGGSLDTQYF.

There are many counts of this clonotype. V usage is TRBV6-2 or TRBV6-3 and J usage is TRBJ2-7, with 8 positions matching TRBD2. From germline, CDR1 is MNHEY and CDR2 SVGEGT. This CDR3 spans 15 amino acids. Trimming removed 5 bases from V and 0 bases from J; junction bases left unmatched: 6. The CDR3 sequence is CASSSLGGASYEQYV. In DNA, the CDR3 is TGTGCCAGCAGTAGCCTCGGGGGGGCCTCCTACGAGCAGTACGTC.

This chain uses TRBV9 with TRBJ2-2, with 7 nucleotides matching TRBD1. The CDR3 has 15 residues. V shed 3 bases and J 5 bases; nucleotides not matched to a gene: 7. Germline V CDR1 and CDR2: SGDLS, YYNGEE. The CDR3 DNA is TGTGCCAGCAGCGCCCCGGGACAGAGGACCGGGGAGCTGTTTTTT. Protein product: CASSAPGQRTGELFF.

The rearrangement uses TRBV29-1 and TRBJ2-7; D is possibly TRBD1 (6 bases). Germline CDR1 SQVTM, CDR2 ANQGSEA. V lost 6 bases, J lost 2 bases, and 17 bases lay in between. This CDR3 has 14 amino acids. This CDR3 reads CSVPGVGGTYEQYF. DNA for the CDR3: TGCAGCGTCCCAGGGGTAGGGGGTACCTACGAGCAGTACTTC.

This chain uses TRBV9 with TRBJ1-1, with D possibly TRBD1 on 5 matching bases. This CDR3 has 15 residues. From germline, CDR1 is SGDLS and CDR2 YYNGEE. V lost 3 bases and J 1 base, leaving 13 bases between the germline ends. CDR3 protein: CASSAQDTPNTEAFF. The CDR3 nucleotides are TGTGCCAGCAGCGCTCAGGACACGCCGAACACTGAAGCTTTCTTT.

This clonotype was observed a few times. This chain connects TRBV6-5 to TRBJ2-1, with D perhaps assigned TRBD1 or TRBD2 (5 bases each). V lost 6 bases and J lost 2, with 14 bases in between. Germline values: CDR1 MNHEY, CDR2 SVGAGI. This CDR3 contains 15 residues. The CDR3 reads CASSAGTPPYNEQFF. For the CDR3, the DNA is TGTGCCAGCAGCGCCGGGACGCCCCCCTACAATGAGCAGTTCTTC.

The chain recombines TRBV19 with TRBJ1-1; 8 bases are a match to TRBD1. Germline V gene sequence: CDR1 LNHDA, CDR2 SQIVND (reference sequence). There are 14 residues in the CDR3. J was trimmed by 3 bases and V by 2 bases; bases with no gene match: 2. CDR3 residues: CASSIQGAHTEAFF. The DNA of the CDR3 is TGTGCCAGTAGTATACAGGGGGCCCACACTGAAGCTTTCTTT.

This clonotype appeared many times. This chain links TRBV7-6 with TRBJ2-2; 11 bases agree with TRBD2. The CDR3 has 16 amino acids. The J segment lost 6 bases and the V segment lost 5 bases, leaving 8 bases of the junction unmatched. Germline values: CDR1 SGHVS, CDR2 FNYEAQ. The CDR3 sequence: CASSGRLAGSPGELFF. The CDR3 nucleotides are TGTGCCAGCAGCGGTCGACTAGCGGGAAGCCCCGGGGAGCTGTTTTTT.

This clonotype has only a few counts. The rearrangement uses TRBV6-5 and TRBJ1-1; D unresolved. Per the germline V gene, CDR1 is MNHEY and CDR2 is SVGAGI. This CDR3 has 14 residues. V was clipped by 0 bases and J by 6 bases, with 11 bases between them. The CDR3 protein is CASSYSSTGAEAFF. The CDR3 nucleotides are TGTGCCAGCAGTTACTCCTCGACGGGAGCTGAAGCTTTCTTT.

The chain is built from TRBV10-3 and TRBJ2-7; 8 bases match TRBD1. The CDR3 runs to 17 residues. V dropped 4 bases and J dropped 0; count of bases not matched to a gene: 11. Germline V gene data show CDR1 as ENHRY and CDR2 as SYGVKD. Here the CDR3 reads CAISGATGVASSYEQYF. CDR3 nucleotides: TGTGCCATCAGTGGGGCGACAGGGGTAGCCAGCTCCTACGAGCAGTACTTC.

The V and J genes are TRBV29-1 and TRBJ1-1, with D possibly matching TRBD1 (6 bases). Looked up from germline, CDR1 is SQVTM and CDR2 is ANQGSEA. V gave up 8 bases and J gave up 1 base, with 11 bases separating them. The CDR3 loop spans 12 amino acids. CDR3 coding DNA: TGCAGCTACAGGGACTGGAACACTGAAGCTTTCTTT. Its protein product is CSYRDWNTEAFF.